This T cell receptor beta chain was observed in a study of T cells expressing NK-cell markers. The wider study: According to the study, TCR beta repertoires originated from sorted CD3+CD56+NKG2C+, CD3+CD56+NKG2C- and CD3+CD56-NKG2C+ T cells.

This CDR3 is built from 17 residues. In germline, CDR1 is SGHKS, CDR2 YYEKEE (reference sequence). Points on this clonotype: Its antigen is still unknown.

Points from the study as a whole: Dominant NKG2C+ clonotype frequencies of roughly 1.0-7.5% of CD8+ T cells were measured in over 5 donors.

Production of TCR beta cDNA relied on 5'RACE template switching with UMIs. TCRdb reprocessed the 5' RACE reads; each CDR3 protein has one entry and no DNA is given. The table for this sample gives around 380,000 distinct CDR3 sequences. The V and J genes are TRBV5-5 and TRBJ1-2; the TCRdb D gene call, TRBD1, has no DNA to confirm it. The sample was blood T cells: a sorted CD56 or NKG2C T cell subset, CD4+ or CD8+ T cells, or bulk PBMC T cells (not recorded which). This receptor was taken from a woman aged 50 to 65 in good health. The CDR3 loop reads CASSFSLGDRSSYGYTF.